This TCR beta chain was obtained from a study of blood T cell repertoires in COVID-19. The wider study: Italy, Spain and the United States were the sources of the convalescent and acute COVID-19 samples.

J was trimmed by 0 bases and V by 2 bases; bases with no gene match: 9. Germline V gives CDR1 MDHEN, CDR2 SYDVKM. The length of the CDR3 is 17 residues. Produced via immunoSEQ multiplex PCR; TCRdb's table is partial and in-frame only. The table shows about 260,000 clones, with 80% to 90% occurring only once. The receptor was isolated from a man between 45 and 60 years old who had been exposed to COVID-19. The chain uses TRBV28 and TRBJ1-2, with 7 bases fitting TRBD1. Sequenced material: PBMCs or T cells enriched from blood (not recorded which). CDR3 in amino acids: CASSLPPGTVANYGYTF. Written as DNA, the CDR3 is TGTGCCAGCAGTTTACCCCCCGGGACAGTAGCTAACTATGGCTACACCTTC.